The 28 T cell receptor beta chains reported below all come from one sample, sequenced in a study of identical twins. One entry per CDR3 protein, called by TCRdb with MiXCR from the 5' RACE reads. The repertoire consists of around 490,000 distinct CDR3 sequences, with about 16% occurring once and the leading ten covering less than 0.5%. In addition, the sample was reused for a study of yellow fever vaccine responses in identical twins.

Sequenced material: CD4+ T cells sorted from blood. These receptors were taken from a woman aged 18-29 years in good health.

In this sample, this clonotype turned up a few times. The CDR3 DNA is TGTGCCAGCACTTTTGGGAGACAGTACGAGCAGTACTTC. This sequence encodes CASTFGRQYEQYF. This chain connects TRBV6-6 to TRBJ2-7; tentatively, D is TRBD1 or TRBD2 (5 bases each). Looked up from germline, CDR1 is MNHNY and CDR2 is SVGAGI (reference sequence). The V end was cut by 7 bases, the J end by 4 bases, with 14 bases between. The CDR3 spans 13 residues.

V and J are TRBV12-3 or TRBV12-4 and TRBJ2-7, with a possible D match to TRBD2 (5 bases). The CDR3 contains 14 residues. V was trimmed by 6 bases and J by 0 bases, leaving 12 bases between them. The CDR3 protein is CASRKGAASYEQYF. For the CDR3, the DNA is TGTGCCAGCAGAAAGGGAGCGGCCTCCTACGAGCAGTACTTC.

The rearrangement joins TRBV11-2 to TRBJ2-7; TRBD2 aligns across 13 bases. Losses at the gene ends were 2 bases for V and 6 bases for J; bases not matched to a gene: 16. Germline CDR1 is SGHAT and CDR2 is FQNNGV. The CDR3 is 19 amino acids. CDR3 sequence reads: CASSLSPGTSGEIVGEQYV. The CDR3 coding sequence is TGTGCCAGCAGCTTATCCCCTGGGACTAGCGGGGAAATTGTTGGCGAGCAGTACGTC.

This clonotype turned up a few times. The V call is TRBV5-1, the J call TRBJ2-7, with 7 positions matching TRBD1. The CDR3 has 16 residues. The germline gives CDR1 SGHRS, CDR2 YFSETQ. J was trimmed by 3 bases and V by 4 bases; bases with no gene match: 13. The CDR3 DNA follows: TGCGCCAGCAGCGGCCGACAGGGACAGAGATTCTACGAGCAGTACGTC. This codes for CASSGRQGQRFYEQYV.

V is TRBV21-1 and J is TRBJ2-2. TRBV21-1 constitutes a pseudogene. The CDR3 extends over 14 amino acids. The CDR3 DNA is TGTGCCAGCAGCAGCCTTACCAGCCCCGGGGAGCTGTTTTTT. Translating it yields CASSSLTSPGELFF.

J is TRBJ2-3 and V is TRBV27; TRBD2 matches 7 bases. The CDR3 sequence is 15 residues long. V was pared by 4 bases and J by 1 base, with 5 bases of the junction left unmatched. Germline V lookup: CDR1 MNHEY, CDR2 SMNVEV (reference sequence). For the CDR3, the DNA is TGTGCCAGCAGTTATGTAGCGGGCCGCACAGATACGCAGTATTTT. Amino acid sequence: CASSYVAGRTDTQYF.

This clonotype has just a few counts. Here the CDR3 reads CSVGQGAYTGELFF. The CDR3 DNA reads as TGCAGCGTTGGACAGGGGGCTTACACCGGGGAGCTGTTTTTT. The genes are TRBV29-1 and TRBJ2-2, with TRBD1 matching over 10 bases. The germline V gene has CDR1 SQVTM and CDR2 ANQGSEA. This CDR3 is 14 amino acids long. Germline trimming cut 4 bases from V and 3 bases from J; bases unmatched to any gene: 2.

The CDR3 region is CASSLRDFLRSGEKLFF. DNA for the CDR3: TGTGCCAGCAGCTTGCGGGACTTCCTACGGTCGGGTGAAAAACTGTTTTTT. The chain recombines TRBV5-6 with TRBJ1-4; possible D gene TRBD1, 5 bases. Germline V lookup: CDR1 SGHDT, CDR2 YYEEEE. V lost 1 base, J lost 7 bases, and 20 bases lay in between. The CDR3 is made up of 17 amino acids.

This chain connects TRBV12-3 or TRBV12-4 to TRBJ2-2; 9 nucleotides match TRBD1. The V gene end was trimmed by 4 bases and the J gene end by 5 bases; junction bases not matched to a gene: 5. The CDR3 runs 15 residues. The CDR3, as DNA: TGTGCCAGCAGTTCGACAGGGGGGAGGACCGGGGAGCTGTTTTTT. Translated: CASSSTGGRTGELFF.

This clonotype was observed many times. The gene calls are TRBV5-1 and TRBJ2-1; D possibly uses TRBD1 or TRBD2 (5 bases each). CDR3 size: 17 residues. Germline V CDR1 and CDR2: SGHRS, YFSETQ. The germline V and J ends were trimmed by 2 bases and 4 bases, with 19 bases remaining between them. As DNA, the CDR3 is TGCGCCAGCAGCTTTCATCGGCGGGCCGAGGGGTACAATGAGCAGTTCTTC. The encoded protein is CASSFHRRAEGYNEQFF.

This clonotype was counted only a few times. Here the CDR3 reads CASSYSYRQRSNTEAFF. The DNA of the CDR3 is TGTGCCAGCAGTTACTCGTATCGACAGCGTAGTAACACTGAAGCTTTCTTT. This rearrangement joins TRBV6-5 to TRBJ1-1, with D possibly being TRBD1 (5 bases). Germline CDR1 and CDR2: MNHEY and SVGAGI. The CDR3 is 17 residues long. The V end lost 0 bases, the J end lost 2 bases, and 16 bases lay between the germline ends.

The chain recombines TRBV20-1 with TRBJ2-1; tentatively, D is TRBD2 (6 bases). From germline, CDR1 is DFQATT and CDR2 SNEGSKA (reference sequence). The CDR3 is 14 amino acids. V dropped 3 bases and J dropped 0 bases, with 9 bases sitting between them. The CDR3 DNA reads as TGCAGTGCTAGGGCCGGGAGCTCCTACAATGAGCAGTTCTTC. Protein product: CSARAGSSYNEQFF.

The chain employs TRBV4-1 and TRBJ1-1; no firm D call. Germline V CDR1 and CDR2: MGHRA, YSYEKL. V was shortened by 0 bases and J by 2 bases, with 10 bases between the two germline ends. There are 15 residues in the CDR3. CDR3 nucleotide sequence: TGCGCCAGCAGCCAAGATCCCCGGGCTAACACTGAAGCTTTCTTT. This codes for CASSQDPRANTEAFF.

The V and J genes are TRBV20-1 and TRBJ2-1, with D unclear. CDR1 is DFQATT, CDR2 SNEGSKA, per germline (reference sequence). CDR3 length: 13 amino acids. Trimming removed 0 bases at V and 5 bases at J, with 8 bases between. The CDR3: CSARDAEDNEQFF. The CDR3 DNA reads TGCAGTGCTAGAGATGCGGAAGACAATGAGCAGTTCTTC.

This chain links TRBV24-1 with TRBJ2-1; 9 bases agree with TRBD2. J gave up 8 bases and V 5 bases, and 6 bases lay outside the gene matches. Germline CDR1 is KGHDR and CDR2 is SFDVKD. The CDR3 loop spans 14 amino acids. Here the CDR3 reads CATSVSGRQYEQFF. As DNA, the CDR3 is TGTGCCACCAGTGTAAGCGGGAGGCAGTATGAGCAGTTCTTC.

There are a few counts of this clonotype. The chain links TRBV10-3 to TRBJ2-7; 11 bases are a match to TRBD2. Trimming at V came to 10 bases and at J to 4 bases, leaving 6 bases not matched to a gene. The CDR3 contains 13 residues. The germline V gene encodes CDR1 ENHRY and CDR2 SYGVKD. The CDR3, as DNA: TGTGCCACCCTAGCGGGAGGTGGATACGAGCAGTACTTC. Amino acids: CATLAGGGYEQYF.

The chain recombines TRBV28 with TRBJ2-1; TRBD1 aligns across 11 bases. V dropped 4 bases and J dropped 7; count of bases not matched to a gene: 9. Looked up from germline, CDR1 is MDHEN and CDR2 is SYDVKM. CDR3 size: 16 residues. DNA of the CDR3: TGTGCCAGCAGTTCCGCCGGGACAGGGGGTGGGAATGAGCAGTTCTTC. This translates into CASSSAGTGGGNEQFF.

The genes are TRBV2 and TRBJ2-2; D gene unclear. The CDR3 runs 12 residues. Germline V CDR1 and CDR2: SNHLY, FYNNEI. V was shortened by 7 bases and J by 7 bases, with 10 bases between the two germline ends. In nucleotides, the CDR3 is TGTGCCAGCAAAGGTTATCACGGGGAGCTGTTTTTT. It codes for CASKGYHGELFF.

The chain is built from TRBV4-1 and TRBJ1-2; 7 nucleotides match TRBD1. In germline, CDR1 is MGHRA, CDR2 YSYEKL. CDR3 length: 14 residues. J gave up 3 bases and V 4 bases, and 5 bases lay outside the gene matches. CDR3 loop: CASSPTGKDYGYTF. The CDR3 bases are TGCGCCAGCAGCCCGACAGGGAAAGACTATGGCTACACCTTC.

This sequence joins TRBV12-3 or TRBV12-4 and TRBJ2-7; D is undetermined. This CDR3 is built from 15 residues. V lost 1 base, J lost 0 bases, and 10 bases lay in between. The CDR3 DNA reads TGTGCCAGCAGTTTAGGCAGACCGATCTCCTACGAGCAGTACGTC. Amino acid sequence: CASSLGRPISYEQYV.

The chain carries TRBV5-4 and TRBJ2-5; D is perhaps TRBD1 or TRBD2 (5 bases each). The CDR3 is 16 residues long. The V gene lost 3 bases and the J gene lost 5 bases, with 20 bases spanning the gap. The germline CDR1 and CDR2 sequences are SGHNT and YYREEE (reference sequence). CDR3 in DNA: TGTGCCAGCAGCTCCCGAAACGGGGCGATATCGGAGACCCAGTACTTC. Its protein is CASSSRNGAISETQYF. The complete variable domain, with remaining parts taken from reference TRBV5-4 and TRBJ2-5, reads ETGVTQSPTHLIKTRGQQVTLRCSSQSGHNTVSWYQQALGQGPQFIFQYYREEENGRGNFPPRFSGLQFPNYSSELNVNALELDDSALYLCASSSRNGAISETQYFGPGTRLLVL.

This chain links TRBV6-5 with TRBJ2-3; 11 bases fit TRBD2. Germline V gene data show CDR1 as MNHEY and CDR2 as SVGAGI. V was pared by 6 bases and J by 5 bases, with 13 bases of the junction left unmatched. CDR3 length: 17 residues. DNA of the CDR3: TGTGCCAGCAGCCACTCCCGACTAGCGGGGAGGGAAGATACGCAGTATTTT. This translates into CASSHSRLAGREDTQYF.

The chain couples TRBV11-2 to TRBJ2-1, with 7 bases lining up with TRBD2. With 1 base clipped from V and 8 bases from J, the junction kept 14 bases outside the gene matches. This CDR3 comprises 17 residues. Germline V gene data show CDR1 as SGHAT and CDR2 as FQNNGV. CDR3 in amino acids: CASSLGFTGGGYYEQFF. The CDR3 region has the DNA TGTGCCAGCAGCTTAGGTTTTACGGGAGGTGGTTATTATGAGCAGTTCTTC.

About this clonotype: The germline gene is not matched at one end of the junction; a read error may be the cause. V and J are TRBV7-9 and TRBJ1-2; D remains unclear. The germline CDR1 and CDR2 sequences are SEHNR and FQNEAQ (reference sequence). The CDR3 sequence is 13 residues long. The CDR3 DNA sequence: TGTGCCAGCAGCTTACGCCAAGGCAGGTTTCCTTTCTTC. Translated: CASSLRQGRFPFF.

This clonotype was seen just once. This chain links TRBV20-1 with TRBJ2-2; TRBD2 agrees at 12 bases. V shed 6 bases and J 6 bases; nucleotides not matched to a gene: 5. Germline V lookup: CDR1 DFQATT, CDR2 SNEGSKA (reference sequence). The CDR3 contains 14 residues. The CDR3 DNA sequence: TGCAGTGCAAGACTAGCGGGAGAGGCCGGGGAGCTGTTTTTT. Translating it yields CSARLAGEAGELFF.

The V and J genes are TRBV5-6 and TRBJ2-1; 7 positions match TRBD2. CDR1 and CDR2 from the germline V gene are SGHDT and YYEEEE. V trimming: 4 bases; J trimming: 2 bases; junction bases outside the gene matches: 9. The CDR3 runs to 16 residues. CDR3 DNA: TGTGCCAGCAGCACTCTACTAGCGCCCACCTACAATGAGCAGTTCTTC. This encodes CASSTLLAPTYNEQFF.

There are a few counts of this clonotype. This rearrangement joins TRBV4-1 to TRBJ2-7; 8 bases fit TRBD1. Trimming took 1 base from V and 7 from J; bases not matched to a gene: 9. The CDR3 is 15 residues long. The V gene's germline CDR1 is MGHRA and CDR2 YSYEKL. This chain's CDR3 is CASSQGQGSHNEQYF. The CDR3 DNA reads TGCGCCAGCAGCCAAGGACAGGGGAGTCACAATGAGCAGTACTTC.

This chain uses TRBV12-3 or TRBV12-4 with TRBJ2-5, with no clear D. The CDR3 spans 16 residues. Trimming removed 3 bases at V and 0 bases at J, with 14 bases between. The CDR3 region is CASSFGSLTHQETQYF. The DNA for the CDR3 is TGTGCCAGCAGTTTCGGAAGCCTTACACACCAAGAGACCCAGTACTTC.